The rows below give T cell receptor beta chains drawn from one sample of a study of blood T cell repertoires in COVID-19. TCRdb's table, derived via immunoSEQ multiplex PCR, lists solely in-frame clones and lacks some. The sample lists approximately 85,000 clones, roughly 89% occurring once. Sequencing input: peripheral blood. The receptors here all came from a man between 45 and 60 years old with active or convalescent COVID-19. Both conserved end residues are part of each CDR3. D genes are given only for firm matches. Size values are once, few and many counts, or a class for expanded clones, and some rows have none.

clone_size: -
d_call: TRBD2
cdr3_length: 15
j_call: TRBJ2-7
v_call: TRBV5-1
cdr3_aa: CASSPTTSGRTEQYF
cdr3_nt: TGCGCCAGCAGCCCTACCACTAGCGGGAGGACCGAGCAGTACTTC

clone_size: -
d_call: -
cdr3_length: 14
j_call: TRBJ1-2
v_call: TRBV9
cdr3_aa: CASSVGSGPAGYTF
cdr3_nt: TGTGCCAGCAGCGTAGGGTCAGGTCCCGCTGGCTACACCTTC

clone_size: -
d_call: TRBD2
cdr3_length: 15
j_call: TRBJ2-3
v_call: TRBV19
cdr3_aa: CASSMSSGSVDTQYF
cdr3_nt: TGTGCCAGTAGTATGTCCAGCGGGAGTGTAGATACGCAGTATTTT

clone_size: -
d_call: -
cdr3_length: 16
j_call: TRBJ2-5
v_call: TRBV21-1
cdr3_aa: CASSIWTGVSQETQYF
cdr3_nt: TGTGCCAGCAGCATTTGGACAGGGGTCTCCCAAGAGACCCAGTACTTC

clone_size: -
d_call: TRBD1
cdr3_length: 15
j_call: TRBJ2-7
v_call: TRBV9
cdr3_aa: CASSAGQAPSYEQYF
cdr3_nt: TGTGCCAGCAGCGCGGGACAGGCACCTTCCTACGAGCAGTACTTC

clone_size: -
d_call: -
cdr3_length: 12
j_call: TRBJ2-3
v_call: TRBV12-3/TRBV12-4
cdr3_aa: CASSWSRDTQYF
cdr3_nt: TGTGCCAGCAGTTGGAGTAGGGATACGCAGTATTTT

clone_size: -
d_call: TRBD1
cdr3_length: 14
j_call: TRBJ1-2
v_call: TRBV24-1
cdr3_aa: CATSEKDREDGYTF
cdr3_nt: TGTGCCACCAGTGAAAAGGACAGGGAGGATGGCTACACCTTC

clone_size: -
d_call: -
cdr3_length: 16
j_call: TRBJ2-6
v_call: TRBV2
cdr3_aa: CASTKGGATGANVLTF
cdr3_nt: TGTGCCAGCACCAAGGGCGGGGCAACAGGGGCCAACGTCCTGACTTTC

clone_size: -
d_call: -
cdr3_length: 14
j_call: TRBJ2-1
v_call: TRBV7-8
cdr3_aa: CASSPDPRAVEQFF
cdr3_nt: TGTGCCAGCAGCCCCGATCCGCGAGCGGTTGAGCAGTTCTTC

clone_size: -
d_call: TRBD1
cdr3_length: 15
j_call: TRBJ1-5
v_call: TRBV2
cdr3_aa: CASSADSTGPEPQHF
cdr3_nt: TGTGCCAGCAGTGCAGATTCGACAGGGCCGGAGCCCCAGCATTTT

clone_size: -
d_call: -
cdr3_length: 15
j_call: TRBJ1-1
v_call: TRBV15
cdr3_aa: CATSSRPGQDTEAFF
cdr3_nt: TGTGCCACCAGCAGTAGACCGGGACAAGACACTGAAGCTTTCTTT

clone_size: many
d_call: TRBD1
cdr3_length: 14
j_call: TRBJ1-2
v_call: TRBV19
cdr3_aa: CASSTAGTVGGYTF
cdr3_nt: TGTGCCAGTAGTACAGCCGGGACAGTTGGTGGCTACACCTTC

clone_size: -
d_call: TRBD1
cdr3_length: 16
j_call: TRBJ2-5
v_call: TRBV10-3
cdr3_aa: CAISDLSGTGRETQYF
cdr3_nt: TGTGCCATCAGTGACCTCTCCGGGACAGGCCGCGAGACCCAGTACTTC

clone_size: -
d_call: TRBD1
cdr3_length: 15
j_call: TRBJ1-6
v_call: TRBV5-4
cdr3_aa: CASSSAGQGYSPLHF
cdr3_nt: TGTGCCAGCAGCTCCGCGGGACAGGGTTATTCACCCCTCCACTTT

clone_size: -
d_call: TRBD2
cdr3_length: 16
j_call: TRBJ2-2
v_call: TRBV5-5
cdr3_aa: CASSLRAGEDTGELFF
cdr3_nt: TGTGCCAGCAGCTTGCGGGCGGGAGAAGACACCGGGGAGCTGTTTTTT

clone_size: -
d_call: TRBD2
cdr3_length: 15
j_call: TRBJ2-3
v_call: TRBV6-1
cdr3_aa: CASSETSGFLDTQYF
cdr3_nt: TGTGCCAGCAGTGAGACTAGCGGGTTTCTAGATACGCAGTATTTT

clone_size: -
d_call: TRBD1
cdr3_length: 15
j_call: TRBJ1-2
v_call: TRBV5-1
cdr3_aa: CASSPRQGLRYGYTF
cdr3_nt: TGCGCCAGCAGTCCACGACAGGGGCTTCGTTATGGCTACACCTTC

clone_size: -
d_call: -
cdr3_length: 16
j_call: TRBJ2-3
v_call: TRBV18
cdr3_aa: CASSPDRTRSTDTQYF
cdr3_nt: TGTGCCAGCTCACCGGACAGAACCCGGAGCACAGATACGCAGTATTTT

clone_size: -
d_call: -
cdr3_length: 14
j_call: TRBJ2-4
v_call: TRBV5-6
cdr3_aa: CASRAYRGKNIQYF
cdr3_nt: TGTGCCAGCAGGGCTTACCGGGGCAAAAACATTCAGTACTTC

clone_size: few
d_call: TRBD1
cdr3_length: 12
j_call: TRBJ1-1
v_call: TRBV28
cdr3_aa: CASSSRQGRAFF
cdr3_nt: TGTGCCAGCAGTTCCAGACAGGGGAGGGCTTTCTTT

clone_size: -
d_call: TRBD2
cdr3_length: 16
j_call: TRBJ2-2
v_call: TRBV25-1
cdr3_aa: CASSARTSGSSGELFF
cdr3_nt: TGTGCCAGCAGTGCCAGGACTAGCGGGAGCAGCGGGGAGCTGTTTTTT

clone_size: -
d_call: TRBD2
cdr3_length: 17
j_call: TRBJ2-5
v_call: TRBV7-7
cdr3_aa: CASSPRGLAGGRETQYF
cdr3_nt: TGTGCCAGCAGCCCGAGGGGGCTAGCGGGGGGAAGGGAGACCCAGTACTTC

clone_size: -
d_call: TRBD2
cdr3_length: 16
j_call: TRBJ2-3
v_call: TRBV2
cdr3_aa: CASMSSGSPSTDTQYF
cdr3_nt: TGTGCCAGCATGAGTAGCGGGAGCCCTAGCACAGATACGCAGTATTTT

clone_size: -
d_call: TRBD2
cdr3_length: 16
j_call: TRBJ2-7
v_call: TRBV27
cdr3_aa: CASSLRRVAGGYEQYF
cdr3_nt: TGTGCCAGCAGTTTACGAAGGGTAGCGGGGGGATACGAGCAGTACTTC

clone_size: few
d_call: TRBD1
cdr3_length: 18
j_call: TRBJ1-1
v_call: TRBV3-1/TRBV3-2
cdr3_aa: CASSQAGDRGLVNTEAFF
cdr3_nt: TGTGCCAGCAGCCAAGCTGGGGACAGGGGTCTCGTGAACACTGAAGCTTTCTTT

clone_size: few
d_call: -
cdr3_length: 13
j_call: TRBJ2-5
v_call: TRBV5-5
cdr3_aa: CASSFGREETQYF
cdr3_nt: TGTGCCAGCAGCTTTGGCAGGGAAGAGACCCAGTACTTC

clone_size: -
d_call: TRBD1
cdr3_length: 15
j_call: TRBJ2-7
v_call: TRBV28
cdr3_aa: CASSTGTGGIYEQYF
cdr3_nt: TGTGCCAGCAGTACCGGGACAGGGGGCATCTACGAGCAGTACTTC

clone_size: -
d_call: TRBD2
cdr3_length: 18
j_call: TRBJ2-2
v_call: TRBV5-5
cdr3_aa: CASSFLAGGRINTGELFF
cdr3_nt: TGTGCCAGCAGCTTTCTAGCGGGGGGACGAATTAACACCGGGGAGCTGTTTTTT

clone_size: once
d_call: TRBD2
cdr3_length: 15
j_call: TRBJ2-5
v_call: TRBV27
cdr3_aa: CASTSLAGGGETQYF
cdr3_nt: TGTGCCAGCACCAGTCTAGCGGGAGGGGGAGAGACCCAGTACTTC

clone_size: -
d_call: TRBD1
cdr3_length: 16
j_call: TRBJ1-2
v_call: TRBV27
cdr3_aa: CASSLSRTGGGGGYTF
cdr3_nt: TGTGCCAGCAGTTTATCTCGGACAGGAGGAGGGGGTGGCTACACCTTC

clone_size: -
d_call: TRBD2
cdr3_length: 15
j_call: TRBJ2-7
v_call: TRBV11-2
cdr3_aa: CASSLASGPSYEQYF
cdr3_nt: TGTGCCAGCAGCCTAGCTAGCGGGCCCTCCTACGAGCAGTACTTC

clone_size: -
d_call: -
cdr3_length: 15
j_call: TRBJ2-7
v_call: TRBV5-1
cdr3_aa: CASSLGRLGSYEQYF
cdr3_nt: TGCGCCAGCAGCTTGGGCCGACTCGGCTCCTACGAGCAGTACTTC

clone_size: -
d_call: TRBD2
cdr3_length: 15
j_call: TRBJ2-7
v_call: TRBV7-6
cdr3_aa: CASSLIAGGSYEQYF
cdr3_nt: TGTGCCAGCAGCTTAATCGCGGGGGGATCTTACGAGCAGTACTTC

clone_size: -
d_call: TRBD1
cdr3_length: 14
j_call: TRBJ2-7
v_call: TRBV19
cdr3_aa: CASSNTGDTLEQYF
cdr3_nt: TGTGCCAGTAGTAACACAGGGGATACGTTGGAGCAGTACTTC

clone_size: -
d_call: -
cdr3_length: 15
j_call: TRBJ2-7
v_call: TRBV11-1
cdr3_aa: CASSLGLANTYEQYF
cdr3_nt: TGTGCCAGCAGCTTAGGTCTAGCGAATACCTACGAGCAGTACTTC

clone_size: -
d_call: -
cdr3_length: 17
j_call: TRBJ2-7
v_call: TRBV21-1
cdr3_aa: CASSKAGGLAGAYEQYF
cdr3_nt: TGTGCCAGCAGCAAAGCAGGGGGGCTAGCGGGAGCATACGAGCAGTACTTC

clone_size: few
d_call: TRBD2
cdr3_length: 17
j_call: TRBJ2-2
v_call: TRBV5-6
cdr3_aa: CASSFYGLAGESGELFF
cdr3_nt: TGTGCCAGCAGCTTCTACGGACTAGCGGGGGAGTCCGGGGAGCTGTTTTTT

clone_size: once
d_call: TRBD2
cdr3_length: 16
j_call: TRBJ2-5
v_call: TRBV10-1
cdr3_aa: CASSESLAGGQETQYF
cdr3_nt: TGCGCCAGCAGTGAGTCACTAGCGGGGGGTCAAGAGACCCAGTACTTC

clone_size: -
d_call: TRBD2
cdr3_length: 17
j_call: TRBJ2-2
v_call: TRBV11-3
cdr3_aa: CASSHGLAGGRTGELFF
cdr3_nt: TGTGCCAGCAGCCACGGACTAGCGGGAGGGCGTACCGGGGAGCTGTTTTTT

clone_size: once
d_call: TRBD1
cdr3_length: 18
j_call: TRBJ1-4
v_call: TRBV13
cdr3_aa: CASSFRTGPPQTNEKLFF
cdr3_nt: TGTGCCAGCAGCTTCCGGACAGGGCCACCCCAAACTAATGAAAAACTGTTTTTT

clone_size: -
d_call: TRBD2
cdr3_length: 18
j_call: TRBJ2-3
v_call: TRBV2
cdr3_aa: CASSVLSGRAVSTDTQYF
cdr3_nt: TGTGCCAGCAGTGTCCTTAGCGGGAGGGCCGTAAGCACAGATACGCAGTATTTT

clone_size: -
d_call: -
cdr3_length: 16
j_call: TRBJ1-4
v_call: TRBV27
cdr3_aa: CASSPRGFTTNEKLFF
cdr3_nt: TGTGCCAGCAGCCCGAGGGGGTTCACAACTAATGAAAAACTGTTTTTT

clone_size: -
d_call: TRBD2
cdr3_length: 16
j_call: TRBJ2-1
v_call: TRBV7-8
cdr3_aa: CASTKRPSGSYNEQFF
cdr3_nt: TGTGCCAGCACCAAGAGGCCTAGCGGCTCCTACAATGAGCAGTTCTTC